These 32 T cell receptor beta chains were sequenced from one sample in a study of cytomegalovirus exposure and HLA in healthy donors. The PCR ran on 60 Vbeta and 13 Jbeta primers. The method was immunoSEQ multiplex PCR; TCRdb's version includes in-frame clones alone and lacks a portion of them. The table lists just over 20,000 clones. The sequencing input was PBMCs. The receptors derive from a man in his 60s in good health and CMV-seropositive.

The V gene is TRBV9, the J gene TRBJ2-3, with 10 bases that match TRBD2. CDR1 is SGDLS and CDR2 is YYNGEE in the germline V gene. The CDR3 runs to 17 residues. Trimming at V came to 0 bases and at J to 4 bases, leaving 8 bases not matched to a gene. CDR3 DNA sequence: TGTGCCAGCAGCGTAGCCCTAGCGGGAGCCCATGCAGATACGCAGTATTTT. It yields the protein CASSVALAGAHADTQYF.

The chain employs TRBV10-1 and TRBJ2-2; 8 bases are shared with TRBD1. The CDR3 extends over 15 amino acids. V dropped 8 bases and J dropped 1; count of bases not matched to a gene: 6. Germline lookup yields CDR1 WNHNN and CDR2 SYGVQD (reference sequence). CDR3: CASSGQGGNTGELFF. In DNA, the CDR3 is TGCGCCAGCTCCGGACAGGGAGGGAACACCGGGGAGCTGTTTTTT.

The chain combines TRBV6-5 with TRBJ2-5, with TRBD1 as a possible D gene (6 bases). CDR1 is MNHEY and CDR2 is SVGAGI in the germline V gene. This CDR3 has 13 amino acids. V shed 7 bases and J shed 5 bases, with 14 bases lying between them. CDR3: CASTMRGFETQYF. The CDR3 DNA reads as TGTGCCAGCACCATGAGGGGGTTTGAGACCCAGTACTTC.

The chain is built from TRBV10-3 and TRBJ1-5; D remains ambiguous. The CDR3 runs 15 residues. Trimming shortened V by 0 bases and J by 3 bases, and 9 bases separated the two germline ends. In germline, CDR1 is ENHRY, CDR2 SYGVKD. The CDR3, as DNA: TGTGCCATCAGTGAGTCGAGCGGACCCAATCAGCCCCAGCATTTT. Protein: CAISESSGPNQPQHF.

The chain employs TRBV5-1 and TRBJ1-1, with a weak D call TRBD1 (6 bases). This CDR3 has 15 amino acids. CDR1 is SGHRS, CDR2 YFSETQ, per germline. Trimming took 2 bases from V and 0 from J, leaving 11 bases between them. Here the CDR3 reads CASSLATGMNTEAFF. The CDR3 nucleotides read TGCGCCAGCAGCTTAGCGACAGGAATGAACACTGAAGCTTTCTTT.

The genes are TRBV10-1 and TRBJ2-2, with D perhaps TRBD1 (6 bases). This CDR3 is built from 15 residues. CDR1 is WNHNN, CDR2 SYGVQD, per germline (reference sequence). V lost 6 bases, J lost 7 bases, and 18 bases lay in between. The chain's CDR3 is CASRERQVRHGELFF. CDR3 DNA: TGCGCCAGCAGGGAACGACAGGTGAGGCACGGGGAGCTGTTTTTT.

V usage is TRBV7-9 and J usage is TRBJ2-1; D might be TRBD1 (5 bases). The CDR3 spans 12 residues. In germline, CDR1 is SEHNR, CDR2 FQNEAQ (reference sequence). V shed 1 base and J shed 13 bases, with 11 bases lying between them. CDR3 bases: TGTGCCAGCAGCTTAGAGGGGTCGCTTCAGTTCTTC. It specifies CASSLEGSLQFF.

This chain links TRBV5-1 with TRBJ2-1, with 10 nucleotides matching TRBD2. The junction had 3 bases not matched to a gene; V was cut back by 4 bases and J by 8 bases. CDR1 SGHRS and CDR2 YFSETQ come from the germline V gene. The CDR3 has 13 amino acids. As DNA, the CDR3 is TGCGCCAGCAGCATCGGGACTAGCGATGAGCAGTTCTTC. It translates to CASSIGTSDEQFF.

CDR3 DNA sequence: TGTGCCAGCTCACCACCGATCACAGGCTTGAACACTGAAGCTTTCTTT. Translation: CASSPPITGLNTEAFF. The chain links TRBV18 to TRBJ1-1; D is possibly TRBD1 (5 bases). The germline V gene encodes CDR1 KGHSH and CDR2 LQKENI. This CDR3 is built from 16 residues. Trimming pared 0 bases from V and 0 bases from J, leaving 11 bases between.

Concerning this clone: The same CDR3 can be traced to other DNA sequences in this sample. This chain joins TRBV5-1 and TRBJ2-3; 10 nucleotides agree with TRBD2. In germline, CDR1 is SGHRS, CDR2 YFSETQ. The CDR3 covers 15 residues. Losses at the gene ends were 0 bases for V and 4 bases for J; bases not matched to a gene: 2. In nucleotides, the CDR3 is TGCGCCAGCAGCTTGGCTCTAGCGGGGGCAGATACGCAGTATTTT. Amino acid sequence: CASSLALAGADTQYF. Full variable domain (remainder filled in from reference TRBV5-1 and TRBJ2-3): KAGVTQTPRYLIKTRGQQVTLSCSPISGHRSVSWYQQTPGQGLQFLFEYFSETQRNKGNFPGRFSGRQFSNSRSEMNVSTLELGDSALYLCASSLALAGADTQYFGPGTRLTVL.

The V and J genes are TRBV5-1 and TRBJ1-1; D is unclear. CDR3 length: 14 amino acids. In germline, CDR1 is SGHRS, CDR2 YFSETQ. V lost 4 bases to trimming and J lost 4 bases, with 14 bases between them. The CDR3 DNA sequence: TGCGCCAGCAGCGGGAAGGGAGGCGTCACTGAAGCTTTCTTT. Translated, it gives CASSGKGGVTEAFF.

The chain links TRBV14 to TRBJ1-1; D might be TRBD1 (5 bases). Trimming left V 2 bases short and J 7 bases short, with 11 bases between. Germline V lookup: CDR1 SGHDN, CDR2 FVKESK. The CDR3 has 13 residues. The CDR3 sequence: CASSQFLQGEAFF. CDR3 DNA: TGTGCCAGCAGCCAATTCCTCCAGGGTGAAGCTTTCTTT.

The chain combines TRBV7-9 with TRBJ2-5; 7 bases map to TRBD2. The ends lost 5 bases at V and 2 bases at J; junction bases unmatched: 5. This CDR3 has 14 amino acids. Germline loops: CDR1 SEHNR, CDR2 FQNEAQ (reference sequence). The DNA for the CDR3 is TGTGCCAGCAGCCTAGGGACTACTCAAGAGACCCAGTACTTC. It codes for CASSLGTTQETQYF.

Considering frequency, this clone is medium-sized. V gene TRBV7-9 combines with J gene TRBJ1-5; 7 bases align to TRBD1. Looked up from germline, CDR1 is SEHNR and CDR2 is FQNEAQ (reference sequence). J lost 1 base, V lost 6 bases, and 9 bases had no gene match. The CDR3 is 16 amino acids. The chain's CDR3 is CASSSDRVESNQPQHF. The CDR3 coding sequence is TGTGCCAGCAGTTCCGACAGGGTAGAGAGCAATCAGCCCCAGCATTTT.

The rearrangement uses TRBV7-9 and TRBJ2-7; perhaps TRBD2 as D (6 bases). The germline gives CDR1 SEHNR, CDR2 FQNEAQ (reference sequence). Trimming stripped 5 bases from V and 2 bases from J, with 16 bases between. The CDR3 has 15 residues. The CDR3 loop reads CASSEAISGTYEQYF. The DNA of the CDR3 is TGTGCCAGCAGCGAAGCCATTAGCGGAACCTACGAGCAGTACTTC.

The chain employs TRBV18 and TRBJ1-1; 9 bases are shared with TRBD1. The germline CDR1 and CDR2 sequences are KGHSH and LQKENI. The CDR3 totals 16 residues. The V and J ends lost 3 bases and 3 bases, in that order; junction bases with no gene match: 8. This CDR3 is CASSPSGQGFDTEAFF. DNA for the CDR3: TGTGCCAGCTCACCCTCTGGACAGGGGTTCGACACTGAAGCTTTCTTT.

In the case of this clone: The junction and the germline gene differ at one end; a read error may be behind it. The gene calls are TRBV6-6 and TRBJ2-1, with D perhaps TRBD2 (5 bases). CDR1 is MNHNY, CDR2 SVGAGI, per germline (reference sequence). The CDR3 consists of 13 residues. The CDR3 DNA follows: TGTGCCAGCAAGACCGGGATGAGGAATGAGCAATTCTTC. It translates to CASKTGMRNEQFF.

The gene calls are TRBV5-1 and TRBJ2-7, with D tentatively TRBD2 (6 bases). Germline CDR1 and CDR2: SGHRS and YFSETQ. Trimming pared 0 bases from V and 6 bases from J, leaving 16 bases between. The CDR3 is 15 amino acids. CDR3 protein: CASSLERAGGTEQYF. As DNA, the CDR3 is TGCGCCAGCAGCTTGGAACGAGCGGGCGGAACCGAGCAGTACTTC.

This CDR3 reads CAPLDRGGSAGELFF. CDR3 sequence (DNA): TGTGCCCCCCTAGACCGGGGAGGAAGCGCCGGGGAGCTGTTTTTT. The chain links TRBV25-1 to TRBJ2-2; perhaps TRBD2 as D (6 bases). The CDR3 length is 15 residues. The germline V and J ends were trimmed by 11 bases and 6 bases, with 22 bases remaining between them. The germline gives CDR1 MGHDK, CDR2 SYGVNS.

This chain uses TRBV5-1 with TRBJ1-2, with D maybe TRBD1 (6 bases). The CDR3 contains 14 residues. The germline V gene has CDR1 SGHRS and CDR2 YFSETQ. Trimming took 0 bases from V and 8 from J, leaving 14 bases between them. For the CDR3, the DNA is TGCGCCAGCAGCTTGGAACAGGGTGGTCACGGCTACACCTTC. It yields the protein CASSLEQGGHGYTF.

V is TRBV5-1 and J is TRBJ1-1, with TRBD1 as a possible D gene (6 bases). Germline CDR1 reads SGHRS; CDR2 reads YFSETQ. This CDR3 spans 15 amino acids. Trimming stripped 1 base from V and 5 bases from J, with 15 bases between. The CDR3 spells CASSLTGLVGTEAFF. The DNA for the CDR3 is TGCGCCAGCAGCTTGACAGGGTTAGTAGGAACTGAAGCTTTCTTT.

The chain is built from TRBV5-6 and TRBJ2-7; TRBD2 matches at 8 bases. The germline CDR1 and CDR2 sequences are SGHDT and YYEEEE. CDR3 length: 14 amino acids. After removal of 4 bases from V and 6 bases from J, the junction contained 9 bases not matched to a gene. DNA for the CDR3: TGTGCCAGCAGCCGGGAATTCGCGGGGGGCGAGCAGTACTTC. Its protein is CASSREFAGGEQYF.

By frequency, this clone is medium-sized. The chain uses TRBV2 and TRBJ1-1, with 7 bases aligning to TRBD1. The CDR3 is 15 amino acids. The V and J ends lost 4 bases and 5 bases, in that order; junction bases with no gene match: 10. CDR1 is SNHLY and CDR2 is FYNNEI in the germline V gene. This chain's CDR3 is CASSASTGMGTEAFF. CDR3 DNA sequence: TGTGCCAGCAGTGCCTCGACAGGGATGGGTACTGAAGCTTTCTTT.

CDR3 nucleotides: TGTGCCACCAGCAGATACAGGGGAAATCAGCCCCAGCATTTT. Its translation is CATSRYRGNQPQHF. The V call is TRBV15, the J call TRBJ1-5, with 7 bases lining up with TRBD1. CDR3 size: 14 residues. Germline V CDR1 and CDR2: LNHNV, YYDKDF (reference sequence). After removal of 2 bases from V and 4 bases from J, the junction contained 2 bases not matched to a gene.

This chain links TRBV29-1 with TRBJ1-4, with D unresolved. The germline V and J ends were trimmed by 4 bases and 7 bases, with 13 bases remaining between them. Germline CDR1 is SQVTM and CDR2 is ANQGSEA. The CDR3 spans 13 residues. The CDR3 DNA is TGCAGCGTTGTTAGGGATCGGGGTGAAAAACTGTTTTTT. Protein sequence: CSVVRDRGEKLFF.

The chain joins TRBV4-2 to TRBJ1-3; D unclear. The germline V gene has CDR1 LGHNA and CDR2 YNFKEQ. V was clipped by 0 bases and J by 0 bases, with 6 bases between them. The CDR3 is 15 amino acids. The CDR3 DNA sequence: TGTGCCAGCAGCCAAGATTGGAGCTCTGGAAACACCATATATTTT. Encoded protein: CASSQDWSSGNTIYF.

The chain uses TRBV6-1 and TRBJ2-7; no clear D. V lost 2 bases to trimming and J lost 2 bases, with 19 bases between them. Germline loops: CDR1 MNHNS, CDR2 SASEGT. The CDR3 is 17 residues long. The CDR3 is CASSESINIRTTYEQYF. In DNA, the CDR3 is TGTGCCAGCAGTGAAAGTATAAACATCCGAACCACCTACGAGCAGTACTTC.

V and J are TRBV30 and TRBJ2-5, with TRBD1 matching over 8 bases. This CDR3 has 13 amino acids. Germline CDR1 and CDR2: GTSNPN and SVGIG (reference sequence). V lost 2 bases to trimming and J lost 5 bases; unmatched junction nucleotides: 4. The CDR3 nucleotides read TGTGCCTGGAGTCGGACAGGGATGGAGACCCAGTACTTC. It yields the protein CAWSRTGMETQYF.

The chain is built from TRBV6-1 and TRBJ2-5; 7 bases fit TRBD2. J lost 2 bases, V lost 8 bases, and 8 bases had no gene match. Germline V lookup: CDR1 MNHNS, CDR2 SASEGT. CDR3 length: 14 residues. This chain's CDR3 is CASVFTGRQETQYF. The CDR3 bases are TGTGCCAGCGTATTTACCGGGAGGCAAGAGACCCAGTACTTC.

The V and J genes are TRBV11-2 and TRBJ2-5; 9 bases align to TRBD1. The CDR3 sequence is 13 residues long. Germline trimming cut 5 bases from V and 4 bases from J; bases unmatched to any gene: 2. The germline V gene encodes CDR1 SGHAT and CDR2 FQNNGV. The DNA for the CDR3 is TGTGCCAGCAGCCGGGGACAGGGAGAGACCCAGTACTTC. Its translation: CASSRGQGETQYF.

The chain has TRBV18 and TRBJ2-7; TRBD2 matches at 7 bases. This CDR3 has 12 amino acids. The ends lost 6 bases at V and 1 base at J; junction bases unmatched: 0. In germline, CDR1 is KGHSH, CDR2 LQKENI. CDR3 nucleotides: TGTGCCAGCTCCGGGGGGTCCTACGAGCAGTACTTC. Residues: CASSGGSYEQYF.

The chain has TRBV29-1 and TRBJ1-2; 9 nucleotides align to TRBD1. Per germline, CDR1 SQVTM and CDR2 ANQGSEA. The CDR3 consists of 14 residues. The V gene end was trimmed by 4 bases and the J gene end by 5 bases; junction bases not matched to a gene: 8. The DNA for the CDR3 is TGCAGCGTTGGGAAACAGGGGGCATGGTATGGCTACACCTTC. Its protein product is CSVGKQGAWYGYTF.